This TCR beta chain emerged from a study of T cell responses to AZD1222 COVID-19 vaccine. This CDR3 is built from 13 residues. Germline CDR1 reads SGHAT; CDR2 reads FQNNGV. V gave up 3 bases and J gave up 0 bases, with 5 bases separating them. The repertoire was sequenced with immunoSEQ multiplex PCR; TCRdb's copy has only in-frame clones and lacks some. The table records around 170,000 clones, roughly 88% of them present only once. Notes on the study in general: CD4 TCRs linked to vaccination spanned spike, dominating at 160-218 and 743-854. Baseline seropositives among AZD1222 recipients totaled only 5 or 6. Close to half of spike-specific TCRs reportedly recognize unmutated variant regions.

Comment on this clone: Its antigen remains unknown.

Sequences were derived from peripheral blood, sampled 28 days after the second AZD1222 dose. J is TRBJ1-1 and V is TRBV11-2; D unclear. This sequence originates from an adult who received the AZD1222 COVID-19 vaccine. The CDR3 here is CASSFPLNTEAFF. The CDR3 coding sequence is TGTGCCAGCAGCTTCCCCTTGAACACTGAAGCTTTCTTT.